The source of this T cell receptor beta chain is a study of shared T cell receptors in the human thymus. Sequenced by immunoSEQ multiplex PCR; TCRdb stores in-frame clones only, minus some. This repertoire shows more than 300,000 clones, 95% found once; its top ten account for roughly 0.02%. CDR3 size: 16 residues. The V gene is TRBV21-1, the J gene TRBJ2-5; no DNA check was done on the table's D call, TRBD1. TRBV21-1 is described as a pseudogene. This TCR derives from a human donor. Sequences were obtained from thymocytes. CDR3 DNA: TGTGCCAGCAGCAGCAAAGTCAGGGGTTGGAAAGAGACCCAGTACTTC. Amino acid sequence: CASSSKVRGWKETQYF.